This T cell receptor beta chain was recovered during a study of blood T cell repertoires in COVID-19. This clone occurred once. Assay used: immunoSEQ multiplex PCR; TCRdb lists only in-frame clones, some missing. The table includes 150,000 to 200,000 clones, roughly 87% detected once. Per the germline V gene, CDR1 is KGHDR and CDR2 is SFDVKD. This CDR3 contains 13 residues. Trimming pared 4 bases from V and 4 bases from J, leaving 9 bases between. The sequence was obtained from a woman aged 70 to 79 with COVID-19, enrolled during active disease. The sample comprised peripheral blood. The chain uses TRBV24-1 and TRBJ2-5; a weak D match, TRBD2 (6 bases). The CDR3 loop is CATSELGGETQYF. CDR3 nucleotides: TGTGCCACCAGTGAGTTGGGAGGAGAGACCCAGTACTTC.